This note documents a single T cell receptor beta chain sequence. Its matching antigen is unknown. This CDR3 contains 14 residues. Germline V gene data show CDR1 as MDHEN and CDR2 as SYDVKM. The TCR beta cDNA came from 5'RACE template switching with UMIs. TCRdb reanalyzed the 5' RACE reads, giving one entry per CDR3 protein sequence and no DNA. The table for this sample gives about 460,000 distinct CDR3 sequences. The data belong to a study of T cells expressing NK-cell markers. The study's findings and limits: Dominant NKG2C+ clonotypes in roughly six donors made up about 1.0-7.0% of CD8+ T cells. The CD3+CD56-NKG2C+ fraction of several donors was likewise dominated by these clonotypes.

The sample consisted of blood T cells: a sorted CD56 or NKG2C T cell subset, CD4+ or CD8+ T cells, or bulk PBMC T cells (not recorded which). This receptor was taken from a woman aged 45 to 65 in good health. The chain links TRBV28 to TRBJ2-4. CDR3 amino acids: CASSLDQTKNIQYF.